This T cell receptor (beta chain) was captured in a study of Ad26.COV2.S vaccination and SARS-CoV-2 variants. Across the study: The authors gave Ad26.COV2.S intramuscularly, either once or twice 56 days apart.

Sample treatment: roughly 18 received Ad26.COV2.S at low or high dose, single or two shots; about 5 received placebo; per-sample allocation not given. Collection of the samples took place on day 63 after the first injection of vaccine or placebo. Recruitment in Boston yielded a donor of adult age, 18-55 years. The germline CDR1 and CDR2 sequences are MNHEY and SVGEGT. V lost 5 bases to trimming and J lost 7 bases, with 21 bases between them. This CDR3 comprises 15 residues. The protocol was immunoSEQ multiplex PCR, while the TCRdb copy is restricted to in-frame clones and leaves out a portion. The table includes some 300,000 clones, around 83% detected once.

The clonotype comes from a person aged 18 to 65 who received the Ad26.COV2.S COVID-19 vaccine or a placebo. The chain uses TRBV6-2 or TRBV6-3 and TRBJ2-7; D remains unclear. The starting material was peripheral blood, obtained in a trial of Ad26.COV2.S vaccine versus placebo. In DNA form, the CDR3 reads TGTGCCAGCAGTAGCAGGTCGCCCCTTTCTTTGGAGCAGTACTTC. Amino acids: CASSSRSPLSLEQYF.